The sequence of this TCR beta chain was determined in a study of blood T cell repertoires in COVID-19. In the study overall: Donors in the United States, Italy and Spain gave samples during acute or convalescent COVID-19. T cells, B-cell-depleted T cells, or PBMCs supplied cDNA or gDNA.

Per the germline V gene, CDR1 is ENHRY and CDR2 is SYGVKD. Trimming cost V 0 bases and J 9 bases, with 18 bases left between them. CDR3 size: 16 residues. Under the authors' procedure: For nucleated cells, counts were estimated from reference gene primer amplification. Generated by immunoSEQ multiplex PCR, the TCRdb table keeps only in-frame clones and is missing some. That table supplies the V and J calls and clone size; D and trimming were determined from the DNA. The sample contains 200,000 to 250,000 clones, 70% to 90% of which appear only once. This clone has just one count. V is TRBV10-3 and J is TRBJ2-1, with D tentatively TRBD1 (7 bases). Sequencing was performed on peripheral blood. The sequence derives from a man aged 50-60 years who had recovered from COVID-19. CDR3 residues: CAISESGQGGRGEQFF. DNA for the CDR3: TGTGCCATCAGTGAGTCAGGCCAGGGGGGAAGGGGTGAGCAGTTCTTC.